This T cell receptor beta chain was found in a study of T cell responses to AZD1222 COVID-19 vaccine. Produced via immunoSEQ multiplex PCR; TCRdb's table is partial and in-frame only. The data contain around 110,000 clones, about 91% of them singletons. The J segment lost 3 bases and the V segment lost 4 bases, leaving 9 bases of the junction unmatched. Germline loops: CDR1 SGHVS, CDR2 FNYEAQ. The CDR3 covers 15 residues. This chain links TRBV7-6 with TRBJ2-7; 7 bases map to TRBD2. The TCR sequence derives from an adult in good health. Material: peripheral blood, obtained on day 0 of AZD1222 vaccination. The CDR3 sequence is CASSSLGGGVYEQYF. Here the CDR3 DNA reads TGTGCCAGCAGCTCCTTGGGGGGGGGTGTCTACGAGCAGTACTTC.